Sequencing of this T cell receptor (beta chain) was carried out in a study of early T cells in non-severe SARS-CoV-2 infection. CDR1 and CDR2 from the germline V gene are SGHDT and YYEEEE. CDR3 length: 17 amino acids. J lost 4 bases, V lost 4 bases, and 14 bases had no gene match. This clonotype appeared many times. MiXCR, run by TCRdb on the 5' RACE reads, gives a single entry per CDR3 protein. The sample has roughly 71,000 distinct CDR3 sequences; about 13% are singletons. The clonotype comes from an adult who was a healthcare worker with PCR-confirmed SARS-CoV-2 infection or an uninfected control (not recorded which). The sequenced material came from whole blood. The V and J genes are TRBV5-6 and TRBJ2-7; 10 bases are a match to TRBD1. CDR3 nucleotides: TGTGCCAGCAGCACCACGGTCGGGACAGGGGTGGTTTACGAGCAGTACTTC. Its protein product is CASSTTVGTGVVYEQYF.